This TCR beta chain derives from a study of blood T cell repertoires in COVID-19. As for the study in general: Acute and convalescent COVID-19 samples came from the United States, Italy and Spain. T cells, B-cell-depleted T cells, or PBMCs provided the cDNA or gDNA that served as material.

The V and J ends lost 4 bases and 5 bases, in that order; junction bases with no gene match: 2. From germline, CDR1 is MNHNY and CDR2 SVGAGI (reference sequence). The CDR3 has 14 residues. In the authors' workflow: Amplification of reference gene primers provided the estimated nucleated cell counts. This table comes from immunoSEQ multiplex PCR, and its TCRdb copy is limited to in-frame clones, with some not included. For V, J and clone size, that table is used; D and trimming come from the DNA. The sample includes about 55,000 clones, roughly 90% of them seen just once. Sequenced: peripheral blood. This chain connects TRBV6-6 to TRBJ1-6; 7 nucleotides match TRBD1. The TCR was taken from a human donor with active COVID-19. The donor label of this sample is uncertain. The CDR3 is CASSLTGNNSPLHF. CDR3 bases: TGTGCCAGCAGTTTGACAGGGAATAATTCACCCCTCCACTTT.